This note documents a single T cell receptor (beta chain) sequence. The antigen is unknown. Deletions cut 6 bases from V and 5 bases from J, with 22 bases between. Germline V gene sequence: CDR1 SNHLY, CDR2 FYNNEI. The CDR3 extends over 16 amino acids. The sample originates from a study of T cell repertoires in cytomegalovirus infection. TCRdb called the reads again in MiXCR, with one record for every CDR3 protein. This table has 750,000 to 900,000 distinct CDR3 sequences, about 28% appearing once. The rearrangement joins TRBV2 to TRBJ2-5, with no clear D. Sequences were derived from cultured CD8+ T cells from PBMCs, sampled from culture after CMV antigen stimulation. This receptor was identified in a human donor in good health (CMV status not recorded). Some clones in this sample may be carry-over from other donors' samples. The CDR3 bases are TGTGCCAGCAGGACGGGCTGGACGGAAAGGTGGGAGACCCAGTACTTC. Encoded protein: CASRTGWTERWETQYF.